This T cell receptor (beta chain) originates from a study of cytomegalovirus exposure and HLA in healthy donors. Study summary: An early release of data contained 75 million to 90 million unique TCRs, which came from HLA-typed donors. General study findings and limits: In a later analysis, common viral pathogens appeared linked to several of the most significant clusters. In a later analysis, a missense DCLRE1C variant was linked to TCR beta V- and J-gene trimming.

The CDR3 contains 15 residues. Trimming cost V 3 bases and J 4 bases; bases outside gene matches: 7. Germline V gene sequence: CDR1 SGHNT, CDR2 YENEEA. A word on this clone: The antigen is not known.

PCR employed 60 Vbeta and 13 Jbeta primers. Authors' processing steps: Unique TCR beta chains totaled some 81 million in a later count, with roughly 10 million of them shared. TCRdb's copy holds only in-frame clones and misses some; the assay was immunoSEQ multiplex PCR. V and J calls and clone size are given by that table; D and trimming were obtained from the DNA. The sample contains under 250,000 clones, approximately 85% of which appear only once. This TCR derives from a woman in her 50s in good health and CMV-seronegative. The sample taken for sequencing was PBMCs. The rearrangement joins TRBV11-3 to TRBJ2-3, with 7 positions matching TRBD2. CDR3 DNA: TGTGCCAGCAGCTTCCGCGGGAGTGGTTCAGATACGCAGTATTTT. This gives the protein CASSFRGSGSDTQYF. Full variable domain (missing parts from reference TRBV11-3 and TRBJ2-3): EAGVVQSPRYKIIEKKQPVAFWCNPISGHNTLYWYLQNLGQGPELLIRYENEEAVDDSQLPKDRFSAERLKGVDSTLKIQPAELGDSAVYLCASSFRGSGSDTQYFGPGTRLTVL.